This T cell receptor (beta chain) was observed in a study of human T cells and chemical hapten exposure. Study information: Patients' scalps got diphenylcyclopropenone weekly throughout the approximately 24-week study. Points from the study as a whole: The study found expanded TCRs formed significantly more large CDR3 similarity clusters than controls.

Regarding time point: patch test 3, about 24 weeks after DPC sensitization. The sample's treatment: therapeutic diphenylcyclopropenone sensitization with weekly scalp DPC. Germline values: CDR1 SGDLS, CDR2 YYNGEE. This CDR3 is built from 15 residues. V was pared by 0 bases and J by 2 bases, with 5 bases of the junction left unmatched. In this sample, this clonotype turned up many times. As yet, its antigen is unknown. MiXCR, run by TCRdb on the RACE reads, gives a single entry per CDR3 protein. The sample comprises roughly 64,000 distinct CDR3 sequences, approximately 11% of which are singletons, and approximately 2.2% rests with the top ten.

The chain has TRBV9 and TRBJ2-7, with 7 bases matching TRBD2. The sample was whole blood, taken in connection with sensitization to the hapten diphenylcyclopropenone (DPC). The receptor comes from a woman aged 25 to 39 with alopecia areata. Some clones in this sample may be carry-over from other donors' samples. The CDR3 nucleotides read TGTGCCAGCAGCGTAGGAAACGGGAGGACCTACGAGCAGTACTTC. Translating it yields CASSVGNGRTYEQYF. The variable domain in full, completed from reference TRBV9 and TRBJ2-7, reads DSGVTQTPKHLITATGQRVTLRCSPRSGDLSVYWYQQSLDQGLQFLIQYYNGEERAKGNILERFSAQQFPDLHSELNLSSLELGDSALYFCASSVGNGRTYEQYFGPGTRLTVT.